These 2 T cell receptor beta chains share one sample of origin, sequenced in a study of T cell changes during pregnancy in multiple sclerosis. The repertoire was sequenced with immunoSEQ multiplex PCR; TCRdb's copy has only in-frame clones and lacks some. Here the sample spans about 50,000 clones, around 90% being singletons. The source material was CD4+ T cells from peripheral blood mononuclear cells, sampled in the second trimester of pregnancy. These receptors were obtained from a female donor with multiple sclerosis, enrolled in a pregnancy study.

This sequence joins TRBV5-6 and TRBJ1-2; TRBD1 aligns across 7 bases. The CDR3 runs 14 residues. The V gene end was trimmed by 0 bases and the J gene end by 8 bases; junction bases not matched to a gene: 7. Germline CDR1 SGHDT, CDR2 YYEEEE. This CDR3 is CASSLGTRGRGYTF. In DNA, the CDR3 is TGTGCCAGCAGCTTGGGGACGAGGGGGCGAGGCTACACCTTC. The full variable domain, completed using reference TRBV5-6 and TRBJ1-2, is DAGVTQSPTHLIKTRGQQVTLRCSPKSGHDTVSWYQQALGQGPQFIFQYYEEEERQRGNFPDRFSGHQFPNYSSELNVNALLLGDSALYLCASSLGTRGRGYTFGSGTRLTVV.

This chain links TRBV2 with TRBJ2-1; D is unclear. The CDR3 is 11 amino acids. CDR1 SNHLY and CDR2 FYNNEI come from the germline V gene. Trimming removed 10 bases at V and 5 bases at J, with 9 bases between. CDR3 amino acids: CAILFDNEQFF. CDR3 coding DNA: TGTGCCATCCTATTCGACAATGAGCAGTTCTTC.